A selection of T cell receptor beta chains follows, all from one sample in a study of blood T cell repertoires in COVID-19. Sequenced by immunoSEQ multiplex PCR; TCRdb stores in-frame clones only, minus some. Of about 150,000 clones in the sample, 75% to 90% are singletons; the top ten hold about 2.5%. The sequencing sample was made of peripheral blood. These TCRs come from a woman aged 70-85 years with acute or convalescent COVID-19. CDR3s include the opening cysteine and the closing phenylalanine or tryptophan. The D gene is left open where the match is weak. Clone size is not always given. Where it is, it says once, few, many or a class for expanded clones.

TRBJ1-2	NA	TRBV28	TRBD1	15	CASSPGDRGNYGYTF	TGTGCCAGCAGTCCCGGGGACAGGGGGAACTATGGCTACACCTTC
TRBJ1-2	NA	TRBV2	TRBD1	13	CASSFQGAGGYTF	TGTGCCAGCAGTTTTCAGGGGGCTGGGGGCTACACCTTC
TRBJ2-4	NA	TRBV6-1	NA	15	CASSDQTIAKNIQYF	TGTGCCAGCAGTGATCAGACAATAGCCAAAAACATTCAGTACTTC
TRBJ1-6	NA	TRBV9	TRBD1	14	CASGDRGTRSPLHF	TGTGCCAGCGGGGACAGGGGAACACGGTCACCCCTCCACTTT
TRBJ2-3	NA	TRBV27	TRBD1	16	CASSFADRTLTDTQYF	TGTGCCAGCAGTTTTGCGGACAGGACCCTCACAGATACGCAGTATTTT
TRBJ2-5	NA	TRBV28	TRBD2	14	CASSPQRGQETQYF	TGTGCCAGCAGTCCCCAGCGGGGCCAAGAGACCCAGTACTTC
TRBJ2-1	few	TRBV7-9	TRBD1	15	CASRYQGTGGYEQFF	TGTGCCAGCAGATATCAGGGGACAGGGGGATATGAGCAGTTCTTC
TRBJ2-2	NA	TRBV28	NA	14	CASSLRQRTGELFF	TGTGCCAGCAGTTTACGGCAGCGCACCGGGGAGCTGTTTTTT
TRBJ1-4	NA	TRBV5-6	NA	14	CASSSGGTNEKLFF	TGTGCCAGCAGCTCGGGTGGGACTAATGAAAAACTGTTTTTT
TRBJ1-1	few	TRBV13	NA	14	CASSLDLLNTEAFF	TGTGCCAGCAGCTTAGATCTCTTGAACACTGAAGCTTTCTTT
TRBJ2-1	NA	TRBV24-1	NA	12	CATMGAGYEQFF	TGTGCCACCATGGGGGCCGGATATGAGCAGTTCTTC
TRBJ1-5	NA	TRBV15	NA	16	CATSRDSGTHNQPQHF	TGTGCCACCAGCAGAGATAGTGGGACACATAATCAGCCCCAGCATTTT
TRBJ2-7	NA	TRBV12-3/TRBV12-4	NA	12	CASSLEGWEQYF	TGTGCCAGCAGTTTAGAGGGGTGGGAGCAGTACTTC
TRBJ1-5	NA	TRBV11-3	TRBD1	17	CASSPSRTGESNQPQHF	TGTGCCAGCAGCCCAAGTCGTACAGGGGAGAGCAATCAGCCCCAGCATTTT
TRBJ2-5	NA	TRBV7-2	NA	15	CASNKFSTPRETQYF	TGTGCCAGCAACAAATTTAGCACGCCCCGAGAGACCCAGTACTTC
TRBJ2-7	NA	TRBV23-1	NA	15	CASSDQVTVPYEQYF	TGCGCCAGCAGTGATCAGGTAACGGTCCCCTACGAGCAGTACTTC
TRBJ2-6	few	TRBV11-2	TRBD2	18	CASSPWTSPGKGANVLTF	TGTGCCAGCAGCCCATGGACTAGCCCAGGCAAGGGGGCCAACGTCCTGACTTTC
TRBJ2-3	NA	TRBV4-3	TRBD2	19	CASSRQYPGLAGSTDTQYF	TGCGCCAGCAGCCGCCAGTACCCGGGACTAGCCGGGAGCACAGATACGCAGTATTTT
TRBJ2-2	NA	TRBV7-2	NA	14	CASSFSGGTGELFF	TGTGCCAGCAGCTTTTCAGGGGGGACCGGGGAGCTGTTTTTT
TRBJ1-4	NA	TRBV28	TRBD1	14	CASRIQGANEKLFF	TGTGCCAGCAGGATACAGGGGGCTAATGAAAAACTGTTTTTT
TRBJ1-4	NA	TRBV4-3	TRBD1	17	CASSQGPGGRINEKLFF	TGCGCCAGCAGCCAAGGTCCAGGGGGCAGGATTAATGAAAAACTGTTTTTT
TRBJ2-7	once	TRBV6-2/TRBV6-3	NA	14	CASSRRGFEPKRYF	TGTGCCAGCAGCCGCCGGGGGTTCGAGCCCAAGCGGTACTTC
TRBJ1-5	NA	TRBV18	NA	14	CASSQQSSNQPQHF	TGTGCCAGCTCACAACAGAGTAGCAATCAGCCCCAGCATTTT
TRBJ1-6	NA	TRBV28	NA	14	CASSSQVGYSPLHF	TGTGCCAGCAGTTCACAGGTTGGATATTCACCCCTCCACTTT
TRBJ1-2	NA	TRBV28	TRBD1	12	CATITGGYGYTF	TGTGCCACCATAACAGGGGGCTATGGCTACACCTTC
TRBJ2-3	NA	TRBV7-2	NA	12	CASSLDLDTQYF	TGTGCCAGCAGCTTAGATCTAGATACGCAGTATTTT
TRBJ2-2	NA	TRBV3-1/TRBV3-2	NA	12	CASSQTAGELFF	TGTGCCAGCAGCCAAACGGCCGGGGAGCTGTTTTTT
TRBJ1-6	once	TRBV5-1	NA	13	CASSSEADQSLHF	TGCGCCAGCAGCTCCGAGGCAGATCAGTCCCTCCACTTT
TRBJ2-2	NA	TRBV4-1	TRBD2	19	CASSQGGQAPRANTGELFF	TGCGCCAGCAGCCAGGGAGGGCAGGCCCCCCGGGCCAACACCGGGGAGCTGTTTTTT
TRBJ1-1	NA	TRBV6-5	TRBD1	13	CASSYLRQGEAFF	TGTGCCAGCAGTTATCTTCGACAGGGCGAAGCTTTCTTT
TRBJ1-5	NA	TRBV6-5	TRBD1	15	CASSDPGQGNQPQHF	TGTGCCAGCAGCGATCCGGGACAGGGCAATCAGCCCCAGCATTTT
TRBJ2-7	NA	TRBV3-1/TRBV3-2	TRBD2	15	CASSQDAAGGYEQYF	TGTGCCAGCAGCCAAGATGCAGCGGGGGGCTACGAGCAGTACTTC
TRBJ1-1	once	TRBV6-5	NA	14	CASSRTGRDTEAFF	TGTGCCAGCTCGAGGACGGGGAGGGATACTGAAGCTTTCTTT
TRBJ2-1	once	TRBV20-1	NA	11	CSARANGEQFF	TGCAGTGCTAGAGCAAACGGGGAGCAGTTCTTC
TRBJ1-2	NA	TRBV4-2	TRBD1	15	CASSQGGQGAGGYTF	TGTGCCAGCAGCCAGGGGGGACAGGGGGCCGGTGGCTACACCTTC
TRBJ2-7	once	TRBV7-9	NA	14	CASSQGGGPYEQYF	TGTGCCAGCAGCCAAGGAGGGGGCCCCTACGAGCAGTACTTC
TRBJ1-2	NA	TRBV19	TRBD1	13	CASSTDRDGGYTF	TGTGCCAGTAGTACCGACAGGGACGGTGGCTACACCTTC
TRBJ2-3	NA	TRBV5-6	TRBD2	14	CASSPGRDTDTQYF	TGTGCCAGCAGCCCCGGGAGGGATACAGATACGCAGTATTTT
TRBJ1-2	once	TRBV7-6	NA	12	CASSPSGYGYTF	TGTGCCAGCAGCCCGTCGGGCTATGGCTACACCTTC
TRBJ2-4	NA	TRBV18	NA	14	CASSPGSAKNIQYF	TGTGCCAGCTCACCGGGGAGCGCCAAAAACATTCAGTACTTC
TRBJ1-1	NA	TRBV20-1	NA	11	CSAQPNTEAFF	TGCAGTGCACAGCCGAACACTGAAGCTTTCTTT
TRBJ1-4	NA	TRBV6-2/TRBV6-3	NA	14	CASSTGQVGEKLFF	TGTGCCAGCAGCACCGGACAAGTGGGTGAAAAACTGTTTTTT
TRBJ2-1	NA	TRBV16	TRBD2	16	CASSQRAGGSYNEQFF	TGTGCCAGCAGCCAACGGGCGGGGGGGTCCTACAATGAGCAGTTCTTC
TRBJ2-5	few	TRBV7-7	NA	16	CASSPEQGRDKETQYF	TGTGCTAGCAGCCCGGAACAGGGCCGGGACAAAGAGACCCAGTACTTC
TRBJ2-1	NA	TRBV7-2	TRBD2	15	CASSFGLAGGTEQFF	TGTGCCAGCAGCTTTGGACTAGCGGGGGGCACTGAGCAGTTCTTC
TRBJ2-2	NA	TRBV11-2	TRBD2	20	CASSLEDPIGLAGYTGELFF	TGTGCCAGCAGCTTAGAGGATCCCATCGGGCTAGCGGGGTACACCGGGGAGCTGTTTTTT
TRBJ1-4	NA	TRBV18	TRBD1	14	CASSHDREDEKLFF	TGTGCCAGCTCACACGACAGGGAGGATGAAAAACTGTTTTTT
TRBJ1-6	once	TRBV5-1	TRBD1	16	CASSLVNSQGASPLHF	TGCGCCAGCAGCTTGGTAAACAGCCAGGGGGCCTCACCCCTCCACTTT
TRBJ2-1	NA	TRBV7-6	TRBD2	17	CASSSLAGGRSYNEQFF	TGTGCCAGCAGCTCCCTAGCGGGGGGGCGCTCCTACAATGAGCAGTTCTTC
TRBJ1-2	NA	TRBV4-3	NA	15	CASSHGGPRVYGYTF	TGCGCCAGCAGCCATGGCGGGCCGCGGGTCTATGGCTACACCTTC
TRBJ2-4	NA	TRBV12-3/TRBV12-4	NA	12	CASSPGGNIQYF	TGTGCCAGCAGTCCCGGAGGAAACATTCAGTACTTC
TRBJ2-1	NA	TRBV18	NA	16	CASSLNTGTLNNEQFF	TGTGCCAGCTCACTCAATACCGGGACACTTAACAATGAGCAGTTCTTC
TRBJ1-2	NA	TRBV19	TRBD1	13	CASSDRDYYGYTF	TGTGCCAGTAGTGACAGGGATTACTATGGCTACACCTTC
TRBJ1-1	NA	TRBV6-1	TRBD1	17	CASSEGTGVGANTEAFF	TGTGCCAGCAGTGAAGGGACAGGGGTCGGGGCGAACACTGAAGCTTTCTTT
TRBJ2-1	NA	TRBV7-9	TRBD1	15	CASSFWTGGSNEQFF	TGTGCCAGCAGCTTCTGGACAGGGGGGTCCAATGAGCAGTTCTTC
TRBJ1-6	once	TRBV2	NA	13	CASIQELNSPLHF	TGTGCCAGCATTCAGGAACTTAATTCACCCCTCCACTTT
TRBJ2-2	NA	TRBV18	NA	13	CASYDRSPGELFF	TGTGCCAGCTACGACAGGAGCCCCGGGGAGCTGTTTTTT